The clone carrying this T cell receptor (beta chain) came up a few times. What it binds is not known. The sample is drawn from a study of T cells in localized non-small cell lung cancer. Method: immunoSEQ multiplex PCR; TCRdb's copy keeps in-frame clones and lacks some. This sample carries just over 1,500 clones, 36% of them seen once, and the ten largest clones take roughly an eighth. This CDR3 region has 16 residues. The germline gives CDR1 SGHAT, CDR2 FQDESV (reference sequence). The V and J ends lost 5 bases and 0 bases respectively, with 16 bases between them. Study conclusions and caveats: Longer overall survival was associated with a higher density of T cells in the blood. Median detection of top 100 tumor clones in adjacent lung was 57 clones.

This specimen consisted of lung tumor tissue, obtained before any cancer treatment. This clonotype was obtained from a woman aged 40-70 years with stage I lung adenocarcinoma. The V gene is TRBV11-1, the J gene TRBJ1-2; D is perhaps TRBD1 (5 bases). The CDR3 here is CASSPLQTASNYGYTF. The CDR3 DNA sequence: TGTGCCAGCAGCCCACTACAGACAGCTTCTAACTATGGCTACACCTTC.